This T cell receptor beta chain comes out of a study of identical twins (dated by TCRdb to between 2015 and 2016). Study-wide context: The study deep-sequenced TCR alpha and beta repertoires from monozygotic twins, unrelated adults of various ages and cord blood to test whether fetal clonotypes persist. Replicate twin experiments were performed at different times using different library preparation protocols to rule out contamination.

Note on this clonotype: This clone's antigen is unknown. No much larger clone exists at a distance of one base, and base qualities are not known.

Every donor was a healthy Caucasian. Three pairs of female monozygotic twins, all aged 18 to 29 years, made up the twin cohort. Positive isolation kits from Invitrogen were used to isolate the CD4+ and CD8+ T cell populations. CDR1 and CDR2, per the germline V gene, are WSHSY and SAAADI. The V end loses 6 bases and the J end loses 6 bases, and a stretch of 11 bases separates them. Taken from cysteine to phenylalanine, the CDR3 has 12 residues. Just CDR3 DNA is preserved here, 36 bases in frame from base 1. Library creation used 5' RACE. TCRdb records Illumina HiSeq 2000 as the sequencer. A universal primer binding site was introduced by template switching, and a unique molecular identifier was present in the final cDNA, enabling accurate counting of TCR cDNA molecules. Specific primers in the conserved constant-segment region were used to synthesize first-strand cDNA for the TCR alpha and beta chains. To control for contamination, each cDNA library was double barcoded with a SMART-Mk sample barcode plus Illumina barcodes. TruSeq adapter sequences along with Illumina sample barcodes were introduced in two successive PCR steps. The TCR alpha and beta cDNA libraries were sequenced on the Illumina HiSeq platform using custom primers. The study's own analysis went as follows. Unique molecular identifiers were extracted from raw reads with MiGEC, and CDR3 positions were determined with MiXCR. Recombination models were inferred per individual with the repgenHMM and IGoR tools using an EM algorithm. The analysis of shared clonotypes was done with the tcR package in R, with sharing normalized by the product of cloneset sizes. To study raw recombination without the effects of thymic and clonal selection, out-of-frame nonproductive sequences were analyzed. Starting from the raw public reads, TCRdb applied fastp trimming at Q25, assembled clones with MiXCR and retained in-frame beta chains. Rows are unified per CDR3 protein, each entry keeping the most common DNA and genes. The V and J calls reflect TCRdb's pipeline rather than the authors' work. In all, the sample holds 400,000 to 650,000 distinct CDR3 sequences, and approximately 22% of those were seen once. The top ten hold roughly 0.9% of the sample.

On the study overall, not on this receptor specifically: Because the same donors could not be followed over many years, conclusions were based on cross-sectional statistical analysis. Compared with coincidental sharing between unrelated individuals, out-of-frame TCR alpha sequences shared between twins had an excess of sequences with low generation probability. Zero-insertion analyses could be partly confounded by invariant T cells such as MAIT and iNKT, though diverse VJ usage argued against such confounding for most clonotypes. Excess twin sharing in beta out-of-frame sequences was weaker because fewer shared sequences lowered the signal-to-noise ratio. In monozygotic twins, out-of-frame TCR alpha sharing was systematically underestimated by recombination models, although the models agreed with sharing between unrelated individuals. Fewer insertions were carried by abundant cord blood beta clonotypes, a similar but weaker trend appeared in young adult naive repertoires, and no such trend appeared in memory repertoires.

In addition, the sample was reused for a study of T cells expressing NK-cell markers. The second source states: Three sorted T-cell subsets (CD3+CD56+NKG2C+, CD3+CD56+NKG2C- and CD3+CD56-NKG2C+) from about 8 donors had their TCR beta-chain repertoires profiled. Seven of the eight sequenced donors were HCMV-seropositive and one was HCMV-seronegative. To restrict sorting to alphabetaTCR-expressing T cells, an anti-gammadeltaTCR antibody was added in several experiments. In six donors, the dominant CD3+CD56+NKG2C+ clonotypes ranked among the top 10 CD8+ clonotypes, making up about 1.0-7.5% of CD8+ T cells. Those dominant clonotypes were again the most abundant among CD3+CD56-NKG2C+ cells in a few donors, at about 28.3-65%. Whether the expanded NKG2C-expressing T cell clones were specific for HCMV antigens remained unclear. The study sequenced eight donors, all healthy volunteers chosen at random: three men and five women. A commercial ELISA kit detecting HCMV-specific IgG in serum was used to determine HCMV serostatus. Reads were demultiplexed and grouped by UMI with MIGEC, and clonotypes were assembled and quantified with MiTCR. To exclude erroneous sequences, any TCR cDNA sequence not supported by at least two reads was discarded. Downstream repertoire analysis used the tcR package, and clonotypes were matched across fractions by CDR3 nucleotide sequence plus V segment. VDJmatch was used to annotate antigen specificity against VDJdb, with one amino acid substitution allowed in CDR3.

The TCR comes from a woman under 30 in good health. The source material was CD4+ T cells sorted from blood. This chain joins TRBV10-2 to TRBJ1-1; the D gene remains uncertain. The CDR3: CASRIPGAEAFF. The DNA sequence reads TGCGCCAGCAGAATACCGGGAGCTGAAGCTTTCTTT.